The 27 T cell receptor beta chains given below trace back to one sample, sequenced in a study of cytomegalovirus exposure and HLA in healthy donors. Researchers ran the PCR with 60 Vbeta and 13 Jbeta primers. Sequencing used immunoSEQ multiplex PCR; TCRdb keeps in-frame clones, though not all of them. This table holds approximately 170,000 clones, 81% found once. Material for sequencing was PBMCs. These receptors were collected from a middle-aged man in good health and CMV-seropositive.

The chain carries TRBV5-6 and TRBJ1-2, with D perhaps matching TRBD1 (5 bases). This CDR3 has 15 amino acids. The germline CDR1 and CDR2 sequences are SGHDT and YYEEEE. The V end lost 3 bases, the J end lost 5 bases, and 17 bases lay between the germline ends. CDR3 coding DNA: TGTGCCAGCAGCTCCCGCCTCGGCGGGGGGTATGGCTACACCTTC. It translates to CASSSRLGGGYGYTF.

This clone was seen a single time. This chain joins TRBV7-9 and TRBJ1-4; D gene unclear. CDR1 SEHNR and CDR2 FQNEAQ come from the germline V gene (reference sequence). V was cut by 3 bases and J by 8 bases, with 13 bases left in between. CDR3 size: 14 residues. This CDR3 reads CASSLARSREKLFF. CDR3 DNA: TGTGCCAGCAGCTTGGCTCGGAGTCGGGAAAAACTGTTTTTT.

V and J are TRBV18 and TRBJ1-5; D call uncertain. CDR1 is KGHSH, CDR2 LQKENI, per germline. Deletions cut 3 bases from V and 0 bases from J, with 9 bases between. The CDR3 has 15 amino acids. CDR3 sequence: CASSPDSLSNQPQHF. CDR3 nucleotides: TGTGCCAGCTCACCGGACTCTCTTAGCAATCAGCCCCAGCATTTT.

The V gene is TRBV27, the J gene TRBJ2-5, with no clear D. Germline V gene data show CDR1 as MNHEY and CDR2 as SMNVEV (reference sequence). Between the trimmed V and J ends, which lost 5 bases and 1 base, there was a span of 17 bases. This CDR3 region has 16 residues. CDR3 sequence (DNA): TGTGCCAGCAGTCTCAATCCGACCCCGGGCCAAGAGACCCAGTACTTC. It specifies CASSLNPTPGQETQYF.

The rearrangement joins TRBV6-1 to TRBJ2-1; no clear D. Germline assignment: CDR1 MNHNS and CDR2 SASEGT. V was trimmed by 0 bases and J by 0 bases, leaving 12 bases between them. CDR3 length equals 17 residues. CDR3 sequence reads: CASSEAWSASSYNEQFF. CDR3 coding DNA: TGTGCCAGCAGTGAAGCTTGGAGCGCGAGCTCCTACAATGAGCAGTTCTTC.

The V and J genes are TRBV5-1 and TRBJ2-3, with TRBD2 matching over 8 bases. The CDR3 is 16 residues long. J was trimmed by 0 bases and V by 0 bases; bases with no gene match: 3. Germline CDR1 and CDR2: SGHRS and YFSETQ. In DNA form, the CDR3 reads TGCGCCAGCAGCTTGGACGGCGGGGGGAGCACAGATACGCAGTATTTT. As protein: CASSLDGGGSTDTQYF. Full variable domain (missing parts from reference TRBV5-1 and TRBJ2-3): KAGVTQTPRYLIKTRGQQVTLSCSPISGHRSVSWYQQTPGQGLQFLFEYFSETQRNKGNFPGRFSGRQFSNSRSEMNVSTLELGDSALYLCASSLDGGGSTDTQYFGPGTRLTVL.

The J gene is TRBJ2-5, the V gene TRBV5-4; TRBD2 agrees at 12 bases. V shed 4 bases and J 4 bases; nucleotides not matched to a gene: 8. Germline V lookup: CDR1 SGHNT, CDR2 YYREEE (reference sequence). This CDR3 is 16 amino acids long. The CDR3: CASSQGLAGGGETQYF. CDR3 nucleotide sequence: TGTGCCAGCAGCCAAGGGCTAGCGGGGGGGGGAGAGACCCAGTACTTC.

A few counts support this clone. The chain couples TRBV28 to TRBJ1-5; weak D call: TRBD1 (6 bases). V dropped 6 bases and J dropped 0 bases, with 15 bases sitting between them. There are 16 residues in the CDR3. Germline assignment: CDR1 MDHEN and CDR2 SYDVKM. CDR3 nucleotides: TGTGCCAGCAGATCGGCTGGACAGACTAGCAATCAGCCCCAGCATTTT. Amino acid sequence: CASRSAGQTSNQPQHF.

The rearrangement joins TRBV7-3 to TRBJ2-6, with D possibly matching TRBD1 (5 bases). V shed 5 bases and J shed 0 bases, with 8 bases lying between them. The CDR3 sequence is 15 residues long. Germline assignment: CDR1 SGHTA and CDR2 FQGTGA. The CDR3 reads CASSPGHSGANVLTF. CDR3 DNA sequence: TGTGCCAGCAGCCCAGGGCACTCTGGGGCCAACGTCCTGACTTTC.

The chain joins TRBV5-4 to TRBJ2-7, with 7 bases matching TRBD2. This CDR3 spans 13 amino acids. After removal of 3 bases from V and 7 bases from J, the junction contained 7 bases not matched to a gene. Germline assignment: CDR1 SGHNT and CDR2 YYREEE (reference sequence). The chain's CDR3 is CASSSGGGREQYF. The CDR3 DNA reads TGTGCCAGCAGCTCGGGCGGGGGAAGAGAGCAGTACTTC.

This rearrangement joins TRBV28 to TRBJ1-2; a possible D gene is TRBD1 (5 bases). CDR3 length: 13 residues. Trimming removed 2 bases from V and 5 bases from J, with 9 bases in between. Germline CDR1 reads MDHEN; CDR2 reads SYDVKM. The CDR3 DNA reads TGTGCCAGCAGTTTAGGGGGGGAGTATGGCTACACCTTC. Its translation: CASSLGGEYGYTF.

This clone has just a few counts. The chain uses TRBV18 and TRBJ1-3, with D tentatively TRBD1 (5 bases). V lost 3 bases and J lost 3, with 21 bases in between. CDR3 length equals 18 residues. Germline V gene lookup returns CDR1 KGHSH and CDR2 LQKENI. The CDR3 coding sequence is TGTGCCAGCTCACCGGCGTATCGGACGGCGGGGGGTGGAAACACCATATATTTT. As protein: CASSPAYRTAGGGNTIYF.

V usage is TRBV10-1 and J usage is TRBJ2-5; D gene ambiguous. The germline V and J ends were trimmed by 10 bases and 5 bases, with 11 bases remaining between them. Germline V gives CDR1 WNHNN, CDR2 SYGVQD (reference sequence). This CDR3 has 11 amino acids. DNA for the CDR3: TGCGCCACCCACTCCAGGGAGACCCAGTACTTC. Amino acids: CATHSRETQYF.

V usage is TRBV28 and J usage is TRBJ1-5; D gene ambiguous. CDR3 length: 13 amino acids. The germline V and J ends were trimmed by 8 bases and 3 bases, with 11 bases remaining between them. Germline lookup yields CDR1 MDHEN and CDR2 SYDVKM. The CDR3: CASVDTANQPQHF. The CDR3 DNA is TGTGCCAGCGTTGACACGGCCAATCAGCCCCAGCATTTT. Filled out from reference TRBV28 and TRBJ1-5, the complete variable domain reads DVKVTQSSRYLVKRTGEKVFLECVQDMDHENMFWYRQDPGLGLRLIYFSYDVKMKEKGDIPEGYSVSREKKERFSLILESASTNQTSMYLCASVDTANQPQHFGDGTRLSIL.

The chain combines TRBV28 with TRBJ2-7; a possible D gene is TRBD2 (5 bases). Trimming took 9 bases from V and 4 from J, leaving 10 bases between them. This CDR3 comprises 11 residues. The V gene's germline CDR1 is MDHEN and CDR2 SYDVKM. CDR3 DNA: TGTGCCAGTCAGGACTTATACGAGCAGTACTTC. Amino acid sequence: CASQDLYEQYF.

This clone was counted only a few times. The CDR3 protein is CASSFGSGGANYEQYF. The CDR3 nucleotides read TGCGCCAGCAGCTTTGGAAGCGGGGGGGCCAACTACGAGCAGTACTTC. This chain links TRBV5-1 with TRBJ2-7; 10 bases are shared with TRBD2. The J segment lost 3 bases and the V segment lost 2 bases, leaving 8 bases of the junction unmatched. CDR1 and CDR2 (germline): SGHRS, YFSETQ. The CDR3 contains 16 residues.

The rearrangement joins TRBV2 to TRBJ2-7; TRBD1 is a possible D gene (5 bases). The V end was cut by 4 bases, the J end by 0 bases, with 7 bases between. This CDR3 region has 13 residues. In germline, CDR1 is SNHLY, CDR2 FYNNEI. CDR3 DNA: TGTGCCAGCAGTGGGACATTCTCCTACGAGCAGTACTTC. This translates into CASSGTFSYEQYF. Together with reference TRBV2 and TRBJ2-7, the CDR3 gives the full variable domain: EPEVTQTPSHQVTQMGQEVILRCVPISNHLYFYWYRQILGQKVEFLVSFYNNEISEKSEIFDDQFSVERPDGSNFTLKIRSTKLEDSAMYFCASSGTFSYEQYFGPGTRLTVT.

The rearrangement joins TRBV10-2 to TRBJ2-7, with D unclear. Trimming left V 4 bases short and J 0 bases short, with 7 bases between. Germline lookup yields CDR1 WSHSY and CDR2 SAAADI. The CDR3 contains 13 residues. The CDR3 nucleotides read TGCGCCAGCAGTGCGCGAAGCTCCTACGAGCAGTACTTC. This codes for CASSARSSYEQYF.

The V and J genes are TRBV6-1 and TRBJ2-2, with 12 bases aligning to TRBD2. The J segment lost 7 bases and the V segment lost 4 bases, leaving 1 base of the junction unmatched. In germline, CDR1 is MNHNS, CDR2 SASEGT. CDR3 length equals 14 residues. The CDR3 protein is CASSGTSGIGELFF. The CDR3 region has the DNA TGTGCCAGCAGTGGGACTAGCGGGATCGGGGAGCTGTTTTTT.

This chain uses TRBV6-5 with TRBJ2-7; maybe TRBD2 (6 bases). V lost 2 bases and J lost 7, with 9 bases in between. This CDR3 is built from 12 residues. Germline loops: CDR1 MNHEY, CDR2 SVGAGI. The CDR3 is CASSYLGGEQYF. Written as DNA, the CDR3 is TGTGCCAGCAGTTACCTAGGAGGGGAGCAGTACTTC.

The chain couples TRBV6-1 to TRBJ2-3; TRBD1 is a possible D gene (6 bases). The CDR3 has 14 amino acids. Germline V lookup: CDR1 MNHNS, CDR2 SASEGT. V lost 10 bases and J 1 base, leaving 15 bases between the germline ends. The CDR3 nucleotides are TGTGCCACTTCGCTTAACAGGGGCACAGATACGCAGTATTTT. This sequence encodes CATSLNRGTDTQYF.

The CDR3 is CASSRLTGNTEAFF. CDR3 in DNA: TGTGCCAGCAGCCGACTAACGGGTAACACTGAAGCTTTCTTT. The chain uses TRBV7-2 and TRBJ1-1; D is ambiguous. The CDR3 is made up of 14 amino acids. V was trimmed by 5 bases and J by 2 bases, leaving 12 bases between them. Germline V gene data show CDR1 as SGHTA and CDR2 as FQGNSA.

The CDR3 reads CASSLGAGQGRGETQYF. CDR3 coding DNA: TGTGCCAGCAGCTTAGGGGCAGGACAGGGGAGGGGAGAGACCCAGTACTTC. The chain employs TRBV11-3 and TRBJ2-5; TRBD1 aligns across 9 bases. V lost 1 base to trimming and J lost 4 bases; unmatched junction nucleotides: 10. The CDR3 is 17 residues long. The germline gives CDR1 SGHNT, CDR2 YENEEA.

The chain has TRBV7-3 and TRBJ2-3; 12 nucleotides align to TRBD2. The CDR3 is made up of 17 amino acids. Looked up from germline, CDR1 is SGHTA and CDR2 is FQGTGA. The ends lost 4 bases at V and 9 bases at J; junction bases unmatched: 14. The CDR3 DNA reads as TGTGCCAGCAGCTCAACCATTGCTAGCGGGGGGGCGGGAACGCAGTATTTT. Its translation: CASSSTIASGGAGTQYF.

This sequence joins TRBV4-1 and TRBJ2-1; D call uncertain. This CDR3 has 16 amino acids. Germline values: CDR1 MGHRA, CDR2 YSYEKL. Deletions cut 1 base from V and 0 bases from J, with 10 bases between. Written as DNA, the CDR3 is TGCGCCAGCAGCCAAGCAAGCCCTCACTCCTACAATGAGCAGTTCTTC. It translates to CASSQASPHSYNEQFF.

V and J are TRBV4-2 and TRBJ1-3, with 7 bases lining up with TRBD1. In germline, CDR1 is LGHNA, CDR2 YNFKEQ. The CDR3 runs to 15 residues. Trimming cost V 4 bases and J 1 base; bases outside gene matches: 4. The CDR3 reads CASSRDSPSGNTIYF. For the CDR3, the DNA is TGTGCCAGCAGCCGGGACAGCCCTTCTGGAAACACCATATATTTT.

The CDR3 bases are TGCGCCAGCAGCCAAGAACAGTTCACTGAAGCTTTCTTT. Protein product: CASSQEQFTEAFF. The rearrangement links TRBV4-1 to TRBJ1-1, with D unresolved. CDR3 length: 13 amino acids. CDR1 is MGHRA and CDR2 is YSYEKL in the germline V gene. The V gene lost 0 bases and the J gene lost 4 bases, with 6 bases spanning the gap.